The entry that follows covers one TCR beta chain sequence. Germline V CDR1 and CDR2: SGHDT, YYEEEE. With 4 bases removed from V and 5 bases from J, the gap between germline ends came to 12 bases. The CDR3 spans 14 residues. Using immunoSEQ multiplex PCR, the repertoire was profiled, and TCRdb retains in-frame clones only, with some absent. This sample has about 320,000 clones, with 85% to 95% found just once. Participants reported their clinical history, and cohort assignment relied on those reports. The record originates from a study of blood T cell repertoires in COVID-19. Study summary: The United States, Italy and Spain provided the acute and convalescent COVID-19 samples. Sources were T cells, B-cell-depleted T cells, or PBMCs; the material itself was cDNA or gDNA.

The sequencing sample was made of PBMCs or T cells enriched from blood (not recorded which). This receptor was taken from a young woman who had been exposed to COVID-19. V and J are TRBV5-6 and TRBJ1-4, with a weak D call TRBD1 (5 bases). CDR3 bases: TGTGCCAGCAGCCTGGGGCAGTTAAATGAAAAACTGTTTTTT. Translated, it gives CASSLGQLNEKLFF.